A selection of T cell receptor beta chains follows, all from one sample in a study of a mutant IDH1 vaccine in newly diagnosed glioma. TCRdb's table, derived via immunoSEQ multiplex PCR, lists solely in-frame clones and lacks some. The data contain tens of thousands of clones, about 81% of them singletons. These receptors are not linked to any known antigen. The source material was PBMCs, sampled from a glioma patient whose treatment included an IDH1 peptide vaccine. The receptors originated from a woman in her twenties or thirties with glioma. Some clones in this sample may be carry-over from other donors' samples. CDR3s include the opening cysteine and the closing phenylalanine or tryptophan. The D gene is left open where the match is weak. Some rows have no size entry. The others give once, few or many, or a class for an expanded clone.

TRBV5-5	TRBJ1-2	NA	NA	14	TGTGCCAGCAGCCTCCTTGGCGGGAACTATGGCTACACCTTC	CASSLLGGNYGYTF
TRBV5-1	TRBJ2-3	NA	NA	14	TGCGCCAGCCGGAACGGGATCCAGGGGGATACGCAGTATTTT	CASRNGIQGDTQYF
TRBV7-8	TRBJ2-1	TRBD2	NA	17	TGTGCCAGCAGGTTGGGGGGGACAGCGGGAGGCTACAATGAGCAGTTCTTC	CASRLGGTAGGYNEQFF
TRBV2	TRBJ2-5	NA	NA	13	TGTGCCAGTACTGCCGTCGGCCGGGAGACCCAGTACTTC	CASTAVGRETQYF
TRBV19	TRBJ1-2	NA	once	14	TGTGCCAGTAGGACGGACAGTATCAACTATGGCTACACCTTC	CASRTDSINYGYTF
TRBV6-6	TRBJ1-5	NA	NA	15	TGTGCCAGCACAGGAGCTCGGCAGTCTTATCAGCCCCAGCATTTT	CASTGARQSYQPQHF
TRBV27	TRBJ1-4	TRBD1	NA	18	TGTGCCAGCACCTACAGGGGGACATTTTTGGCGGGTAATGAAAAACTGTTTTTT	CASTYRGTFLAGNEKLFF
TRBV5-4	TRBJ2-5	TRBD1	NA	15	TGTGCCAGCAGCCCACCGGGACAGGGAAGAGAGACCCAGTACTTC	CASSPPGQGRETQYF
TRBV28	TRBJ2-3	NA	NA	14	TGTGCCAGCAGTTCGGGACCAGCCTTAGATACGCAGTATTTT	CASSSGPALDTQYF
TRBV7-8	TRBJ2-5	NA	few	11	TGTGCCAGCAGCTCACAAGAGACCCAGTACTTC	CASSSQETQYF
TRBV4-2	TRBJ2-2	TRBD2	NA	12	TGTGCCAGCGCGAGCGGGAGTCGGGAGCTGTTTTTT	CASASGSRELFF